The 5 T cell receptor beta chains below come from one sample, sequenced in a study of blood T cell repertoires in COVID-19. The assay was immunoSEQ multiplex PCR, and TCRdb's table has in-frame clones only and misses some. Here the sample spans about 160,000 clones, 82% being singletons. The sequenced material came from peripheral blood. Receptors originate from a woman older than 75 with active or convalescent COVID-19.

V and J are TRBV14 and TRBJ2-3; a possible D gene is TRBD2 (6 bases). Germline V gene data show CDR1 as SGHDN and CDR2 as FVKESK. The CDR3 covers 14 residues. Trimming left V 0 bases short and J 7 bases short, with 11 bases between. In DNA form, the CDR3 reads TGTGCCAGCAGCCAAGATAGGCTAGCGAATACGCAGTATTTT. Encoded protein: CASSQDRLANTQYF.

The J gene is TRBJ1-1, the V gene TRBV7-8; D ambiguous. The CDR3 totals 13 residues. The V and J ends lost 4 bases and 0 bases respectively, with 6 bases between them. Germline CDR1 is SGHVS and CDR2 is FQNEAQ. The CDR3 loop reads CASSYTVNTEAFF. In DNA, the CDR3 is TGTGCCAGCAGCTATACGGTGAACACTGAAGCTTTCTTT.

This chain connects TRBV6-5 to TRBJ2-5; 7 bases are a match to TRBD2. V was clipped by 0 bases and J by 8 bases; unmatched bases: 3. From germline, CDR1 is MNHEY and CDR2 SVGAGI. The CDR3 totals 13 residues. This chain's CDR3 is CASSYSGGSTQYF. CDR3 DNA: TGTGCCAGCAGTTACTCGGGGGGGTCCACCCAGTACTTC.

The chain recombines TRBV27 with TRBJ2-7; TRBD1 agrees at 7 bases. J was trimmed by 2 bases and V by 2 bases; bases with no gene match: 3. CDR3 length equals 14 residues. The germline CDR1 and CDR2 sequences are MNHEY and SMNVEV (reference sequence). CDR3 sequence reads: CASSLGDRTYEQYF. The DNA of the CDR3 is TGTGCCAGCAGTTTAGGGGACAGAACCTACGAGCAGTACTTC.

This clone was seen a few times. The chain links TRBV19 to TRBJ2-1, with TRBD2 matching 13 bases. This CDR3 has 15 residues. Germline CDR1 is LNHDA and CDR2 is SQIVND (reference sequence). Trimming at V came to 4 bases and at J to 7 bases, leaving 4 bases not matched to a gene. The CDR3 sequence is CASSTGTSGTNEQFF. The CDR3 coding sequence is TGTGCCAGTAGTACCGGGACTAGCGGGACTAATGAGCAGTTCTTC.